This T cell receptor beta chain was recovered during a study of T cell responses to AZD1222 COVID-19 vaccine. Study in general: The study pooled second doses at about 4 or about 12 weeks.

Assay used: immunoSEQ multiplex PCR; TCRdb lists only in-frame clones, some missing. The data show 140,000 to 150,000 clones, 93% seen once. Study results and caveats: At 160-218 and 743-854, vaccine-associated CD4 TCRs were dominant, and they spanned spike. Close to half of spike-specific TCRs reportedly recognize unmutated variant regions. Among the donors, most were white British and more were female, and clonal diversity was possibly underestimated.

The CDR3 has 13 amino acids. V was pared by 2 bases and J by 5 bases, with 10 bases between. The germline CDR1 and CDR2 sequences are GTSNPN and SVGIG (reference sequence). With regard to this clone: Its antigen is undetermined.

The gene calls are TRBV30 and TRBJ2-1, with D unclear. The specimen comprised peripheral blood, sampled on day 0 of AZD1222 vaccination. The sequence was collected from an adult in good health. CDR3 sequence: CAWSKGLNNEQFF. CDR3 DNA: TGTGCCTGGAGTAAGGGCCTAAACAATGAGCAGTTCTTC.